This T cell receptor beta chain appears in the sequencing data of a study of beta chain features in type 1 diabetes. Notes on the study in general: Patients with type 1 diabetes showed fewer VDJ junction insertions and more deletions. TCRB CDR3s from Type 1 diabetes patients were moderately but significantly shorter in all four CD4+ subsets.

CD45RO/CCR7/CD25/CD127/CD95/CD27 separated CD4+ naive, central memory, regulatory and stem cell-like memory cells by sorting. Purity of each sorted population was above 95%. This clone was recorded once. The antigen is unknown. Investigators reverse transcribed all isolated RNA, so they sequenced expressed TCRB transcripts. Clones were sequenced by immunoSEQ multiplex PCR, and TCRdb holds only the in-frame ones, with some missing. Altogether tens of thousands of clones are present, roughly 30% being singletons, with the ten largest covering around 0.5%. V shed 5 bases, J shed 6 bases, and the junction held 8 bases outside the gene matches. The CDR3 is made up of 14 amino acids. Germline lookup yields CDR1 SGHRS and CDR2 YFSETQ.

The origin of this receptor is a woman younger than 35 in good health. This sequence joins TRBV5-1 and TRBJ2-7; TRBD1 matches at 10 bases. Sample: stem cell memory CD4+ T cells from blood. CDR3 residues: CASRVGQGGGEQYF. The CDR3 DNA is TGCGCCAGCAGAGTTGGACAGGGGGGAGGCGAGCAGTACTTC.